A selection of T cell receptor beta chains follows, all from one sample in a study of blood T cell repertoires in COVID-19. This table comes from immunoSEQ multiplex PCR, and its TCRdb copy is limited to in-frame clones, with some not included. The profile shows around 160,000 clones, approximately 80% of them singletons. The sample was peripheral blood. Receptor source: an elderly woman with acute or convalescent COVID-19. Both conserved end residues are trimmed from each CDR3. D genes are given only for firm matches.

d_call,v_call,cdr3_aa
TRBD1,TRBV6-4,ASSVQGQSTGELF
-,TRBV27,ASSTLAQGSWGNQPQH
-,TRBV19,ASSIGARGFAGNTIY
-,TRBV5-4,ASSLYTGSTGELF
TRBD2,TRBV7-8,ASSLVGGSLAWAGELF
-,TRBV12-2,ASRLSPPSRGNTEAF
-,TRBV6-5,ASTVALNEQY
-,TRBV6-5,ASGTNTGELF
TRBD2,TRBV7-3,ASSATSAYNEQF
TRBD1,TRBV14,ASSQLRTGFPHEQY
-,TRBV11-2,ASRPGRWNTEAF
-,TRBV19,ASSMQVSQPQH
-,TRBV5-1,ASSPSGHRNEKLF
TRBD2,TRBV20-1,SASELAVYNEQF
TRBD1,TRBV19,ATRPGTGSTGELF
-,TRBV5-4,ASSRSDPNYGYT
-,TRBV27,ASSYPPTDSNQPQH
-,TRBV6-5,ASRAGQGIYGYT
-,TRBV18,ASSPPSNRVVYEQY
-,TRBV30,AWSVPGLSSGNTIY
TRBD1,TRBV2,ASKPTRDSTYEQY
-,TRBV19,ASRVGTRRSGIRYT
TRBD2,TRBV9,ASSVTGGSTDTQY
TRBD1,TRBV19,ASSRQGGNSYNEQF
-,TRBV3-1/TRBV3-2,ASSQASTGNGYT
-,TRBV4-1,ASSPTGGTANTEAF
TRBD1,TRBV5-4,ASSPTARGGRETQY
TRBD2,TRBV29-1,SVETSVYEQY
-,TRBV7-8,ASSLDPGSYEQY
TRBD1,TRBV3-1/TRBV3-2,ASSPYGTGRTNEKLF
-,TRBV6-1,ASSEQGMGNQPQH
TRBD2,TRBV7-9,ASSARAGEYNEQF
-,TRBV18,ASSRGGNTGELF
-,TRBV5-1,ASSLAGGAANVLT
TRBD1,TRBV19,ASSRTGDTEAF
-,TRBV6-4,ASGRTGLYTEAF
TRBD1,TRBV30,ALQTTGGTEAF
TRBD1,TRBV28,ASSSGGIGYT
TRBD2,TRBV5-8,ASSVPGTSGKTQY
-,TRBV6-6,ASRTVNTEAF
TRBD1,TRBV5-5,ASSPGTGSANEKLF
TRBD2,TRBV29-1,SVSPAGPYNEQF
TRBD1,TRBV18,ASSPGVGTENEKLF
TRBD2,TRBV6-5,ASSYSFLAGGREQF
-,TRBV19,ASRGPGTWAEQF
-,TRBV5-1,ASSGGDSSYEQY
TRBD2,TRBV7-8,ASSLDGGFTGELF